The 23 T cell receptor beta chains reported below all come from one sample, sequenced in a study of blood T cell repertoires in COVID-19. Here immunoSEQ multiplex PCR was the method, and the copy in TCRdb shows in-frame clones only, minus some. The sample comprises fewer than 300,000 clones, about nine tenths of which are singletons, and about 2.5% rests with the top ten. Material for sequencing was peripheral blood. These receptors were obtained from a person aged 18-29 years with COVID-19, enrolled during active disease.

The genes are TRBV11-2 and TRBJ1-2; D remains ambiguous. V lost 1 base and J lost 6, with 12 bases in between. Looked up from germline, CDR1 is SGHAT and CDR2 is FQNNGV. CDR3 length: 14 amino acids. DNA for the CDR3: TGTGCCAGCAGCTTAGCAATGAGACAAGATGGCTACACCTTC. This sequence encodes CASSLAMRQDGYTF.

This chain joins TRBV30 and TRBJ1-5; TRBD1 matches 8 bases. Germline values: CDR1 GTSNPN, CDR2 SVGIG (reference sequence). The CDR3 loop spans 14 amino acids. With V trimmed by 3 bases and J by 7 bases, 8 bases remained unmatched. As DNA, the CDR3 is TGTGCCTGGAGCTTGACAGGGGTGGGGCAGCCCCAGCATTTT. Residues: CAWSLTGVGQPQHF. Full variable domain (missing parts from reference TRBV30 and TRBJ1-5): SQTIHQWPATLVQPVGSPLSLECTVEGTSNPNLYWYRQAAGRGLQLLFYSVGIGQISSEVPQNLSASRPQDRQFILSSKKLLLSDSGFYLCAWSLTGVGQPQHFGDGTRLSIL.

V is TRBV19 and J is TRBJ2-5, with a possible D match to TRBD1 (6 bases). The CDR3 runs to 12 residues. The V and J ends lost 6 bases and 2 bases respectively, with 7 bases between them. Germline V gene lookup returns CDR1 LNHDA and CDR2 SQIVND (reference sequence). The CDR3 region has the DNA TGTGCCAGTAGAACAGGGCAAGAGACCCAGTACTTC. Protein product: CASRTGQETQYF. Based on the CDR3 plus reference TRBV19 and TRBJ2-5, the full variable domain is DGGITQSPKYLFRKEGQNVTLSCEQNLNHDAMYWYRQDPGQGLRLIYYSQIVNDFQKGDIAEGYSVSREKKESFPLTVTSAQKNPTAFYLCASRTGQETQYFGPGTRLLVL.

The V call is TRBV28, the J call TRBJ2-5; perhaps TRBD2 as D (6 bases). Per the germline V gene, CDR1 is MDHEN and CDR2 is SYDVKM. The length of the CDR3 is 15 residues. The germline V and J ends were trimmed by 4 bases and 4 bases, with 16 bases remaining between them. CDR3 region: CASSSVGWGVETQYF. The CDR3 DNA is TGTGCCAGCAGTTCCGTGGGTTGGGGGGTAGAGACCCAGTACTTC.

V and J are TRBV3-1 (or the pseudogene TRBV3-2) and TRBJ2-1; 8 positions match TRBD2. The CDR3 loop spans 15 amino acids. Germline V gene sequence: CDR1 LGHDT, CDR2 YNNKEL (reference sequence). Germline trimming cut 1 base from V and 6 bases from J; bases unmatched to any gene: 5. The CDR3 DNA is TGTGCCAGCAGCCAAGCTTCCGGGAGGGGCAATGAGCAGTTCTTC. Protein sequence: CASSQASGRGNEQFF.

The chain carries TRBV6-5 and TRBJ2-7; tentative D call: TRBD2 (5 bases). V lost 6 bases to trimming and J lost 0 bases, with 15 bases between them. This CDR3 comprises 15 residues. The V gene's germline CDR1 is MNHEY and CDR2 SVGAGI. CDR3 coding DNA: TGTGCCAGCAGATGGAGGAGTGGCGCCTCCTACGAGCAGTACTTC. Encoded protein: CASRWRSGASYEQYF.

The rearrangement uses TRBV6-5 and TRBJ1-2, with 8 bases matching TRBD1. With 6 bases clipped from V and 5 bases from J, the junction kept 8 bases outside the gene matches. Germline V gene lookup returns CDR1 MNHEY and CDR2 SVGAGI. This CDR3 spans 14 amino acids. As DNA, the CDR3 is TGTGCCAGCAGCCTCCGGACAGGGTTATATGGCTACACCTTC. Translating it yields CASSLRTGLYGYTF.

This chain links TRBV19 with TRBJ2-1, with 15 bases identical to TRBD2. Germline trimming cut 6 bases from V and 4 bases from J; bases unmatched to any gene: 7. Germline V gene lookup returns CDR1 LNHDA and CDR2 SQIVND (reference sequence). This CDR3 is built from 17 residues. The CDR3 region is CASSQGLAGGSYNEQFF. In DNA, the CDR3 is TGTGCCAGTAGCCAGGGACTAGCGGGAGGATCTTACAATGAGCAGTTCTTC.

The CDR3 region is CASSAEAAANTDTQYF. The CDR3 DNA follows: TGTGCCAGCAGCGCCGAAGCCGCAGCGAACACAGATACGCAGTATTTT. This rearrangement joins TRBV9 to TRBJ2-3; D uncertain. This CDR3 has 16 amino acids. V lost 3 bases and J lost 2, with 16 bases in between. Germline CDR1 and CDR2: SGDLS and YYNGEE.

The V call is TRBV2, the J call TRBJ1-2, with 7 nucleotides matching TRBD1. The CDR3 extends over 13 amino acids. V dropped 5 bases and J dropped 3; count of bases not matched to a gene: 3. The germline CDR1 and CDR2 sequences are SNHLY and FYNNEI. The CDR3: CASSLGGDYGYTF. CDR3 DNA sequence: TGTGCCAGCAGTTTAGGGGGCGACTATGGCTACACCTTC.

The chain carries TRBV5-1 and TRBJ2-7; 8 bases align to TRBD1. Trimming cost V 0 bases and J 3 bases; bases outside gene matches: 5. In germline, CDR1 is SGHRS, CDR2 YFSETQ. The CDR3 length is 15 residues. DNA of the CDR3: TGCGCCAGCAGCTTGGACAGGGGGGAACTCTACGAGCAGTACTTC. It translates to CASSLDRGELYEQYF. The variable domain in full, with the rest retrieved from reference TRBV5-1 and TRBJ2-7, is KAGVTQTPRYLIKTRGQQVTLSCSPISGHRSVSWYQQTPGQGLQFLFEYFSETQRNKGNFPGRFSGRQFSNSRSEMNVSTLELGDSALYLCASSLDRGELYEQYFGPGTRLTVT.

The genes are TRBV5-4 and TRBJ1-2; D is unresolved. Germline values: CDR1 SGHNT, CDR2 YYREEE (reference sequence). CDR3 length: 15 amino acids. V lost 2 bases to trimming and J lost 3 bases, with 14 bases between them. Here the CDR3 reads CASSLIGGFYYGYTF. The CDR3 DNA follows: TGTGCCAGCAGCTTAATAGGCGGCTTTTACTATGGCTACACCTTC.

The rearrangement links TRBV9 to TRBJ2-2; 9 bases match TRBD1. Per germline, CDR1 SGDLS and CDR2 YYNGEE. CDR3 length: 20 residues. V was clipped by 3 bases and J by 0 bases; unmatched bases: 15. In nucleotides, the CDR3 is TGTGCCAGCAGCGCACCTGGGACAGGGCCACAAATCGCGAACACCGGGGAGCTGTTTTTT. Translating gives CASSAPGTGPQIANTGELFF.

This clone was detected only once. The V and J genes are TRBV7-9 and TRBJ1-2, with 7 bases aligning to TRBD1. The V and J ends lost 6 bases and 4 bases, in that order; junction bases with no gene match: 8. Germline-derived CDR1 and CDR2 are SEHNR and FQNEAQ (reference sequence). This CDR3 has 14 amino acids. DNA of the CDR3: TGTGCCAGCAGTTACGCACAGGGGCTCTATGGCTACACCTTC. Amino acid sequence: CASSYAQGLYGYTF.

The genes are TRBV7-2 and TRBJ1-5; D gene ambiguous. The CDR3 has 15 amino acids. The germline V and J ends were trimmed by 4 bases and 4 bases, with 14 bases remaining between them. The germline CDR1 and CDR2 sequences are SGHTA and FQGNSA. The CDR3 nucleotides are TGTGCCAGCAGCTCCACACCCTCCGCTAATCAGCCCCAGCATTTT. The encoded protein is CASSSTPSANQPQHF.

CDR3 protein: CASSSRTVEAFF. DNA for the CDR3: TGTGCCAGCAGTTCCCGGACAGTTGAAGCTTTCTTT. This chain links TRBV6-2 or TRBV6-3 with TRBJ1-1, with D possibly matching TRBD1 (6 bases). V lost 4 bases and J lost 7, with 10 bases in between. The V gene's germline CDR1 is MNHEY and CDR2 SVGEGT. CDR3 length equals 12 residues.

This chain uses TRBV27 with TRBJ2-6, with D maybe TRBD1 (6 bases). Germline loops: CDR1 MNHEY, CDR2 SMNVEV (reference sequence). The CDR3 loop spans 17 amino acids. V was pared by 2 bases and J by 2 bases, with 13 bases between. The CDR3 DNA reads TGTGCCAGCAGTTTACGCCTAAACAGGGCTGGGGCCAACGTCCTGACTTTC. It codes for CASSLRLNRAGANVLTF.

Note on this clone: At the DNA level, this CDR3 is encoded by other sequences in the same sample as well. The chain joins TRBV5-1 to TRBJ1-3; D might be TRBD1 (5 bases). This CDR3 contains 14 residues. Germline V lookup: CDR1 SGHRS, CDR2 YFSETQ. V lost 0 bases and J lost 4, with 8 bases in between. CDR3 DNA sequence: TGCGCCAGCAGCTTGGCGGGGGTCGGAAACACCATATATTTT. Encoded protein: CASSLAGVGNTIYF.

The genes are TRBV28 and TRBJ1-6, with TRBD1 matching 11 bases. V was clipped by 5 bases and J by 12 bases; unmatched bases: 6. The CDR3 extends over 14 amino acids. In germline, CDR1 is MDHEN, CDR2 SYDVKM. The CDR3 sequence: CASSPGQGALPLHF. CDR3 coding DNA: TGTGCCAGCAGTCCCGGACAGGGGGCTTTACCCCTCCACTTT.

The chain has TRBV30 and TRBJ2-2; tentatively, D is TRBD2 (5 bases). The CDR3 is 15 residues long. CDR1 is GTSNPN and CDR2 is SVGIG in the germline V gene (reference sequence). V was cut by 5 bases and J by 6 bases, with 19 bases left in between. Here the CDR3 DNA reads TGTGCCTGGGCGGGCCCCGGGCTCGCCGCCGGGGAGCTGTTTTTT. It codes for CAWAGPGLAAGELFF.

The J gene is TRBJ1-3, the V gene TRBV19, with D unresolved. Germline assignment: CDR1 LNHDA and CDR2 SQIVND (reference sequence). The ends were cut back, 5 bases at V and 0 bases at J, with 11 bases in the middle. This CDR3 contains 15 residues. CDR3 sequence (DNA): TGTGCCAGTAGTGCGAAGATCGACTCTGGAAACACCATATATTTT. The encoded protein is CASSAKIDSGNTIYF.

J is TRBJ1-1 and V is TRBV6-2 or TRBV6-3; perhaps TRBD1 as D (5 bases). The germline CDR1 and CDR2 sequences are MNHEY and SVGEGT. The CDR3 has 15 amino acids. V was shortened by 6 bases and J by 3 bases, with 17 bases between the two germline ends. CDR3 nucleotides: TGTGCCAGCAGCCCTTACCGACCGGGGGACACTGAAGCTTTCTTT. It encodes CASSPYRPGDTEAFF.

The chain joins TRBV5-6 to TRBJ1-5; weak D call: TRBD1 (5 bases). Germline V gene lookup returns CDR1 SGHDT and CDR2 YYEEEE. The CDR3 runs 14 residues. V lost 2 bases and J lost 3, with 9 bases in between. This chain's CDR3 is CASSLQVDNQPQHF. In DNA form, the CDR3 reads TGTGCCAGCAGCTTACAGGTGGACAATCAGCCCCAGCATTTT.